The 29 T cell receptor beta chains in this list originate from one sample, sequenced in a study of cytomegalovirus exposure and HLA in healthy donors. The PCR used 60 Vbeta and 13 Jbeta primers. Some clones are missing from TCRdb's copy, which holds only in-frame ones; the method was immunoSEQ multiplex PCR. The sample has about 200,000 clones, roughly 80% seen once; the top ten hold approximately 1.5%. Sequenced sample: PBMCs. The origin of the receptors is a girl aged 5 to 17 in good health and CMV-seronegative.

With regard to this clone: The sample contains more than one DNA sequence encoding this CDR3. V usage is TRBV27 and J usage is TRBJ1-1; unclear D gene. Germline-derived CDR1 and CDR2 are MNHEY and SMNVEV (reference sequence). CDR3 length equals 11 residues. The V and J ends lost 5 bases and 5 bases respectively, with 6 bases between them. The CDR3 here is CASSTGTEAFF. Here the CDR3 DNA reads TGTGCCAGCAGTACCGGTACTGAAGCTTTCTTT.

This chain connects TRBV4-1 to TRBJ2-3, with a tentative D call TRBD2 (6 bases). Deletions cut 2 bases from V and 3 bases from J, with 18 bases between. Germline-derived CDR1 and CDR2 are MGHRA and YSYEKL. The length of the CDR3 is 17 residues. The CDR3 coding sequence is TGCGCCAGCAGCCAAACCTTGACTAGAGAGGTAACAGATACGCAGTATTTT. Translating gives CASSQTLTREVTDTQYF.

V gene TRBV27 combines with J gene TRBJ2-1; TRBD1 agrees at 10 bases. CDR1 is MNHEY, CDR2 SMNVEV, per germline (reference sequence). The CDR3 contains 14 residues. V was pared by 7 bases and J by 9 bases, with 9 bases of the junction left unmatched. The CDR3 is CASTRGQGGGEQFF. In nucleotides, the CDR3 is TGTGCCAGCACCCGAGGACAGGGGGGTGGTGAGCAGTTCTTC.

The gene calls are TRBV5-1 and TRBJ1-2, with D hard to call. V lost 2 bases to trimming and J lost 4 bases, with 9 bases between them. This CDR3 is 13 amino acids long. The germline gives CDR1 SGHRS, CDR2 YFSETQ. The CDR3 bases are TGCGCCAGCAGCTTTGATGGTAGCTATGGCTACACCTTC. Protein: CASSFDGSYGYTF.

This clone showed up just a few times. The rearrangement uses TRBV18 and TRBJ2-3, with 8 bases aligning to TRBD2. CDR1 KGHSH and CDR2 LQKENI come from the germline V gene. This CDR3 contains 15 residues. The ends lost 6 bases at V and 2 bases at J; junction bases unmatched: 7. The CDR3, as DNA: TGTGCCAGCTCCCCTGGACTAGCAGACACAGATACGCAGTATTTT. It yields the protein CASSPGLADTDTQYF.

V usage is TRBV4-1 and J usage is TRBJ2-1, with TRBD2 matching over 14 bases. Germline lookup yields CDR1 MGHRA and CDR2 YSYEKL. The trim removed 4 bases at V and 7 bases at J, leaving 21 bases unmatched. This CDR3 region has 21 residues. The CDR3 DNA is TGCGCCAGCAGCCCTTCCAATAAGACTAGCGGGAGGGCCTTCTTGGGAAATGAGCAGTTCTTC. Protein sequence: CASSPSNKTSGRAFLGNEQFF.

This clone came up once. The chain employs TRBV18 and TRBJ2-7, with 7 bases matching TRBD1. Germline assignment: CDR1 KGHSH and CDR2 LQKENI. The trim removed 3 bases at V and 3 bases at J, leaving 5 bases unmatched. This CDR3 contains 14 residues. The CDR3 DNA follows: TGTGCCAGCTCACCTCGACAGGGTGTCTACGAGCAGTACTTC. This gives the protein CASSPRQGVYEQYF.

V usage is TRBV13 and J usage is TRBJ1-5; unclear D gene. The CDR3 spans 14 residues. Germline CDR1 is PRHDT and CDR2 is FYEKMQ (reference sequence). The V end was cut by 3 bases, the J end by 5 bases, with 11 bases between. DNA for the CDR3: TGTGCCAGCAGCTTTAAACCTACTGATCAGCCCCAGCATTTT. It encodes CASSFKPTDQPQHF.

The chain combines TRBV30 with TRBJ2-2; D uncertain. The V and J ends lost 0 bases and 9 bases respectively, with 8 bases between them. This CDR3 is 12 amino acids long. Germline V gives CDR1 GTSNPN, CDR2 SVGIG (reference sequence). DNA for the CDR3: TGTGCCTGGAGTGTTATAGTTAGGGAGCTGTTTTTT. Its translation: CAWSVIVRELFF.

The chain employs TRBV4-3 and TRBJ2-2, with 12 bases matching TRBD2. The CDR3 runs to 19 residues. V shed 4 bases, J shed 3 bases, and the junction held 12 bases outside the gene matches. Germline V gives CDR1 LGHNA, CDR2 YSLEER. The CDR3 spells CASSRNPLAGGPYTGELFF. CDR3 sequence (DNA): TGCGCCAGCAGCCGAAACCCACTAGCGGGGGGCCCTTACACCGGGGAGCTGTTTTTT.

The chain recombines TRBV27 with TRBJ2-5; 7 nucleotides align to TRBD2. Losses at the gene ends were 5 bases for V and 5 bases for J; bases not matched to a gene: 5. CDR1 and CDR2 from the germline V gene are MNHEY and SMNVEV (reference sequence). There are 13 residues in the CDR3. The chain's CDR3 is CASSTGLVETQYF. CDR3 nucleotide sequence: TGTGCCAGCAGTACCGGACTAGTCGAGACCCAGTACTTC.

This clone appeared a few times. The V and J genes are TRBV7-8 and TRBJ2-7; TRBD1 matches at 7 bases. This CDR3 has 14 amino acids. V was pared by 7 bases and J by 7 bases, with 13 bases of the junction left unmatched. CDR1 and CDR2 from the germline V gene are SGHVS and FQNEAQ. CDR3 coding DNA: TGTGCCAGCAACCCGACAGGGTCAAATGGGGAGCAGTACTTC. Translated, it gives CASNPTGSNGEQYF.

The V call is TRBV7-2, the J call TRBJ2-7; D is possibly TRBD1 (6 bases). The CDR3 covers 15 residues. The germline V and J ends were trimmed by 2 bases and 0 bases, with 11 bases remaining between them. Germline V CDR1 and CDR2: SGHTA, FQGNSA. CDR3 coding DNA: TGTGCCAGCAGCTTAACAGGGTTAAGCTCCTACGAGCAGTACTTC. Its protein is CASSLTGLSSYEQYF.

V gene TRBV7-3 combines with J gene TRBJ2-5; 7 bases are a match to TRBD2. The length of the CDR3 is 14 residues. The V and J ends lost 2 bases and 5 bases, in that order; junction bases with no gene match: 5. CDR1 is SGHTA and CDR2 is FQGTGA in the germline V gene. For the CDR3, the DNA is TGTGCCAGCAGCTTAGCCGGGGGAGGGGAGACCCAGTACTTC. This translates into CASSLAGGGETQYF. Based on the CDR3 plus reference TRBV7-3 and TRBJ2-5, the full variable domain is GAGVSQTPSNKVTEKGKYVELRCDPISGHTALYWYRQSLGQGPEFLIYFQGTGAADDSGLPNDRFFAVRPEGSVSTLKIQRTERGDSAVYLCASSLAGGGETQYFGPGTRLLVL.

The rearrangement joins TRBV6-5 to TRBJ2-7; 10 bases fit TRBD1. The CDR3 covers 13 residues. J gave up 3 bases and V 6 bases, and 2 bases lay outside the gene matches. The germline V gene has CDR1 MNHEY and CDR2 SVGAGI. The CDR3 protein is CASRGDRGYEQYF. For the CDR3, the DNA is TGTGCCAGCAGGGGGGACAGGGGCTACGAGCAGTACTTC.

The rearrangement uses TRBV28 and TRBJ2-7, with TRBD2 identical over 8 bases. This CDR3 contains 16 residues. Germline CDR1 and CDR2: MDHEN and SYDVKM. Trimming took 6 bases from V and 4 from J; bases not matched to a gene: 14. CDR3 nucleotide sequence: TGTGCCAGCAGCGATCCTCGGGGGGGGGCAAGTTACGAGCAGTACTTC. It is translated as CASSDPRGGASYEQYF.

The chain has TRBV30 and TRBJ2-4; 9 positions agree with TRBD1. The V segment lost 0 bases and the J segment 8 bases; nucleotides outside the gene matches: 14. The CDR3 is made up of 17 amino acids. The V gene's germline CDR1 is GTSNPN and CDR2 SVGIG (reference sequence). CDR3 coding DNA: TGTGCCTGGAGTGTTAAGCCCGGAGGGACAGGGATGGACATTCAGTACTTC. The encoded protein is CAWSVKPGGTGMDIQYF.

This clone came up a few times. The V call is TRBV19, the J call TRBJ1-1; no clear D. CDR1 LNHDA and CDR2 SQIVND come from the germline V gene (reference sequence). Between the trimmed V and J ends, which lost 4 bases and 5 bases, there was a span of 11 bases. The CDR3 loop spans 13 amino acids. CDR3 region: CASSTDGRTEAFF. DNA for the CDR3: TGTGCCAGTAGTACTGACGGGAGGACTGAAGCTTTCTTT.

This rearrangement joins TRBV18 to TRBJ1-3, with a possible D match to TRBD1 (6 bases). V lost 3 bases, J lost 7 bases, and 16 bases lay in between. Germline lookup yields CDR1 KGHSH and CDR2 LQKENI. This CDR3 region has 15 residues. CDR3 DNA sequence: TGTGCCAGCTCACCCAAAGTCCAAGGGGGTAACACCATATATTTT. It specifies CASSPKVQGGNTIYF.

About this clone itself: The junction and the germline gene differ at one end; a read error may be behind it. This sequence joins TRBV7-9 and TRBJ1-2; D unclear. CDR1 is SEHNR and CDR2 is FQNEAQ in the germline V gene (reference sequence). The CDR3 runs to 13 residues. The CDR3 bases are TGTTCCAGCAGCTTAGGACTGCTCTATGGCTACACCTTC. It is translated as CSSSLGLLYGYTF.

The CDR3 coding sequence is TGTGCCAGCAGTCTGGGAGTACTGGCGAATACGCAGTATTTT. It is translated as CASSLGVLANTQYF. The chain employs TRBV28 and TRBJ2-3; maybe TRBD2 (5 bases). Trimming removed 5 bases from V and 7 bases from J, with 16 bases in between. This CDR3 is 14 amino acids long. The germline V gene has CDR1 MDHEN and CDR2 SYDVKM.

As concerns this clone: The CDR3 does not end in the conserved phenylalanine or tryptophan, so this is likely a read error. V usage is TRBV6-5 and J usage is TRBJ1-1; D remains unclear. Trimming removed 8 bases at V and 1 base at J, with 8 bases between. Germline V gene data show CDR1 as MNHEY and CDR2 as SVGAGI. CDR3 length equals 12 residues. The CDR3 loop reads CASLGGNTEAFL. CDR3 bases: TGTGCCAGCTTGGGCGGGAACACTGAAGCTTTCCTT.

CDR3 nucleotide sequence: TGTGCCAGCCAATCGACAGGGAGTGCTGAAGCTTTCTTT. Residues: CASQSTGSAEAFF. This chain joins TRBV6-5 and TRBJ1-1, with 7 bases that match TRBD1. CDR3 length: 13 residues. V lost 8 bases to trimming and J lost 6 bases; unmatched junction nucleotides: 9. The V gene's germline CDR1 is MNHEY and CDR2 SVGAGI.

This chain links TRBV7-9 with TRBJ1-6; D is ambiguous. The CDR3 extends over 13 amino acids. Germline V CDR1 and CDR2: SEHNR, FQNEAQ (reference sequence). With 4 bases removed from V and 8 bases from J, the gap between germline ends came to 9 bases. This CDR3 is CASSSLGYSPLHF. CDR3 nucleotides: TGTGCCAGCAGCTCCTTGGGCTATTCACCCCTCCACTTT.

V gene TRBV27 combines with J gene TRBJ2-1; TRBD2 matches at 9 bases. With 6 bases clipped from V and 9 bases from J, the junction kept 6 bases outside the gene matches. This CDR3 contains 13 residues. The germline CDR1 and CDR2 sequences are MNHEY and SMNVEV (reference sequence). The CDR3 bases are TGTGCCAGCAGCATCAGGACTAGCGCTGAGCAGTTCTTC. Protein product: CASSIRTSAEQFF.

The CDR3 loop is CASSDKEAGTQYF. CDR3 coding DNA: TGTGCCAGCAGTGATAAGGAGGCTGGAACCCAGTACTTC. V is TRBV6-1 and J is TRBJ2-5, with D perhaps matching TRBD2 (5 bases). Germline CDR1 reads MNHNS; CDR2 reads SASEGT. The V end lost 3 bases, the J end lost 8 bases, and 13 bases lay between the germline ends. The CDR3 is 13 amino acids.

This clone has just one count. The genes are TRBV7-9 and TRBJ1-1; 7 bases are a match to TRBD1. The CDR3 contains 16 residues. Losses at the gene ends were 5 bases for V and 2 bases for J; bases not matched to a gene: 11. Germline V gives CDR1 SEHNR, CDR2 FQNEAQ (reference sequence). For the CDR3, the DNA is TGTGCCAGCAGCGGGACTCACAGGGGCCCCAACACTGAAGCTTTCTTT. Encoded protein: CASSGTHRGPNTEAFF. The full variable domain, in which reference TRBV7-9 and TRBJ1-1 provide the parts outside the CDR3, is DTGVSQNPRHKITKRGQNVTFRCDPISEHNRLYWYRQTLGQGPEFLTYFQNEAQLEKSRLLSDRFSAERPKGSFSTLEIQRTEQGDSAMYLCASSGTHRGPNTEAFFGQGTRLTVV.

This clone turned up a few times. This chain links TRBV2 with TRBJ2-3, with D hard to call. Trimming pared 3 bases from V and 3 bases from J, leaving 7 bases between. Per germline, CDR1 SNHLY and CDR2 FYNNEI. The CDR3 length is 13 residues. The CDR3 nucleotides are TGTGCCAGCAGTGAGTCCCAAACAGATACGCAGTATTTT. The encoded protein is CASSESQTDTQYF.

This chain connects TRBV6-5 to TRBJ1-1; D gene unclear. The CDR3 runs to 13 residues. The V and J ends lost 2 bases and 1 base respectively, with 5 bases between them. Germline V gene data show CDR1 as MNHEY and CDR2 as SVGAGI. In nucleotides, the CDR3 is TGTGCCAGCAGTTACAATAGGAACACTGAAGCTTTCTTT. Protein product: CASSYNRNTEAFF.